One and the same sample provided the 23 T cell receptor beta chains below, sequenced in a study of cytomegalovirus exposure and HLA in healthy donors. The PCR had 60 Vbeta and 13 Jbeta primers. Sequencing used immunoSEQ multiplex PCR; TCRdb keeps in-frame clones, though not all of them. Of under 200,000 clones in the sample, 75% to 90% are singletons; the top ten hold less than 0.35%. Sequenced material: PBMCs. The receptors here all came from a woman under 40 in good health and CMV-seronegative.

Only a few counts were recorded for this clone. This chain uses TRBV7-2 with TRBJ1-5; D is undetermined. Deletions cut 2 bases from V and 2 bases from J, with 4 bases between. CDR3 size: 13 residues. Germline V gene sequence: CDR1 SGHTA, CDR2 FQGNSA. DNA for the CDR3: TGTGCCAGCAGCTTACAGGGCAATCAGCCCCAGCATTTT. Amino acids: CASSLQGNQPQHF.

The chain is built from TRBV4-2 and TRBJ1-2; the match to TRBD1 covers 10 bases. The trim removed 1 base at V and 7 bases at J, leaving 18 bases unmatched. Germline lookup yields CDR1 LGHNA and CDR2 YNFKEQ. CDR3 length: 19 residues. CDR3 bases: TGTGCCAGCAGCCAAGTTAACGGGACAGGGGACCCTATTCGGAGTGGCTACACCTTC. It translates to CASSQVNGTGDPIRSGYTF.

The gene calls are TRBV10-3 and TRBJ2-3; 8 bases align to TRBD1. Germline-derived CDR1 and CDR2 are ENHRY and SYGVKD. The CDR3 contains 13 residues. J was trimmed by 5 bases and V by 10 bases; bases with no gene match: 8. The CDR3 DNA reads TGTGCCACCCGGGACAGGTTATTAGATACGCAGTATTTT. Its translation is CATRDRLLDTQYF.

The rearrangement links TRBV4-1 to TRBJ2-1; 12 nucleotides line up with TRBD1. The CDR3 covers 18 residues. The V gene end was trimmed by 6 bases and the J gene end by 6 bases; junction bases not matched to a gene: 15. The germline V gene encodes CDR1 MGHRA and CDR2 YSYEKL. The CDR3 region is CASSPMTIGTGGSNEQFF. In DNA, the CDR3 is TGCGCCAGCAGTCCAATGACAATCGGGACAGGGGGCTCCAATGAGCAGTTCTTC.

V gene TRBV7-3 combines with J gene TRBJ2-7; possible D gene TRBD2, 6 bases. V was clipped by 1 base and J by 5 bases, with 12 bases between them. Germline V gene lookup returns CDR1 SGHTA and CDR2 FQGTGA. CDR3 length: 14 amino acids. The CDR3 region is CASSLSPGRHEQYF. CDR3 sequence (DNA): TGTGCCAGCAGCTTAAGTCCTGGGAGGCACGAGCAGTACTTC.

CDR3 protein: CASSPGTASALNGYTF. Here the CDR3 DNA reads TGTGCCAGCAGCCCCGGGACAGCCTCCGCCCTCAATGGCTACACCTTC. The chain couples TRBV5-8 to TRBJ1-2; 7 bases align to TRBD1. Per the germline V gene, CDR1 is SGHTS and CDR2 is YDEGEE. Trimming took 4 bases from V and 6 from J; bases not matched to a gene: 15. The CDR3 extends over 16 amino acids.

This chain links TRBV9 with TRBJ2-1; D perhaps matches TRBD2 (5 bases). From germline, CDR1 is SGDLS and CDR2 YYNGEE. The V gene lost 5 bases and the J gene lost 10 bases, with 19 bases spanning the gap. The CDR3 length is 14 residues. CDR3 residues: CASRAFLSTGEQFF. The CDR3 nucleotides read TGTGCCAGCAGAGCTTTCCTTAGCACGGGGGAGCAGTTCTTC.

This chain uses TRBV7-9 with TRBJ1-1, with D perhaps TRBD1 (5 bases). Trimming stripped 6 bases from V and 0 bases from J, with 20 bases between. The CDR3 contains 17 residues. Germline V gene lookup returns CDR1 SEHNR and CDR2 FQNEAQ (reference sequence). This CDR3 reads CASSPGEFTFMNTEAFF. The CDR3 DNA reads as TGTGCCAGCAGTCCGGGGGAATTCACCTTCATGAACACTGAAGCTTTCTTT.

The DNA for the CDR3 is TGTGCCAGCACCCCGGACAGGGAACCCTACGAGCAGTACTTC. Translated: CASTPDREPYEQYF. This chain links TRBV6-1 with TRBJ2-7; TRBD1 matches 8 bases. Germline V gene lookup returns CDR1 MNHNS and CDR2 SASEGT. Losses at the gene ends were 7 bases for V and 2 bases for J; bases not matched to a gene: 7. The CDR3 has 14 residues.

The V gene is TRBV15, the J gene TRBJ2-3; TRBD2 aligns across 9 bases. CDR3 length equals 16 residues. The germline V gene encodes CDR1 LNHNV and CDR2 YYDKDF (reference sequence). The J segment lost 5 bases and the V segment lost 0 bases, leaving 6 bases of the junction unmatched. In DNA, the CDR3 is TGTGCCACCAGCAGAGATATCGCGGGGGGGAGAGATACGCAGTATTTT. It encodes CATSRDIAGGRDTQYF.

The chain employs TRBV2 and TRBJ2-2; 10 nucleotides match TRBD1. Trimming removed 2 bases from V and 3 bases from J; junction bases left unmatched: 3. Looked up from germline, CDR1 is SNHLY and CDR2 is FYNNEI. The CDR3 is made up of 16 amino acids. The CDR3 sequence: CASSEPGQGYTGELFF. Here the CDR3 DNA reads TGTGCCAGCAGTGAACCGGGACAGGGGTACACCGGGGAGCTGTTTTTT.

The rearrangement uses TRBV29-1 and TRBJ2-7; D uncertain. With 4 bases removed from V and 0 bases from J, the gap between germline ends came to 10 bases. Germline V lookup: CDR1 SQVTM, CDR2 ANQGSEA. This CDR3 spans 13 amino acids. Here the CDR3 DNA reads TGCAGCGTTGGTGACACCGGCTCCTACGAGCAGTACTTC. It translates to CSVGDTGSYEQYF.

This clone appeared a single time. This chain links TRBV5-6 with TRBJ2-1; D might be TRBD2 (5 bases). Germline V CDR1 and CDR2: SGHDT, YYEEEE. V lost 4 bases to trimming and J lost 8 bases, with 13 bases between them. This CDR3 has 13 residues. CDR3 bases: TGTGCCAGCAGCCTCCCGGCTAGCCATGAGCAGTTCTTC. Translating gives CASSLPASHEQFF.

V gene TRBV5-1 combines with J gene TRBJ2-5; a weak D match, TRBD2 (5 bases). V lost 3 bases and J 5 bases, leaving 17 bases between the germline ends. Germline V CDR1 and CDR2: SGHRS, YFSETQ. The CDR3 has 15 residues. For the CDR3, the DNA is TGCGCCAGCAGCTGGGGTCAGGTACGAGGGGAGACCCAGTACTTC. Translation: CASSWGQVRGETQYF. The whole variable domain, remainder taken from reference TRBV5-1 and TRBJ2-5, is KAGVTQTPRYLIKTRGQQVTLSCSPISGHRSVSWYQQTPGQGLQFLFEYFSETQRNKGNFPGRFSGRQFSNSRSEMNVSTLELGDSALYLCASSWGQVRGETQYFGPGTRLLVL.

The chain employs TRBV6-1 and TRBJ2-1, with a possible D match to TRBD2 (5 bases). This CDR3 comprises 12 residues. From germline, CDR1 is MNHNS and CDR2 SASEGT. Between the trimmed V and J ends, which lost 6 bases and 2 bases, there was a span of 5 bases. This CDR3 is CASREAYNEQFF. In DNA form, the CDR3 reads TGTGCCAGCAGGGAGGCCTACAATGAGCAGTTCTTC.

The chain has TRBV6-5 and TRBJ1-5; TRBD1 matches at 10 bases. This CDR3 comprises 14 residues. CDR1 and CDR2 (germline): MNHEY, SVGAGI. J gave up 7 bases and V 6 bases, and 6 bases lay outside the gene matches. Here the CDR3 reads CASRRQGARQPQHF. The CDR3 bases are TGTGCCAGCAGGAGACAGGGGGCGCGGCAGCCCCAGCATTTT.

V is TRBV27 and J is TRBJ2-1; TRBD1 is a possible D gene (6 bases). Germline CDR1 is MNHEY and CDR2 is SMNVEV (reference sequence). Trimming took off 2 bases at V and 4 bases at J, with 9 bases between the two ends. The CDR3 has 14 residues. The CDR3 loop reads CASSLGRGYNEQFF. CDR3 DNA sequence: TGTGCCAGCAGTTTAGGCAGGGGTTACAATGAGCAGTTCTTC.

The gene calls are TRBV27 and TRBJ2-7; 8 nucleotides align to TRBD2. The CDR3 is made up of 14 amino acids. Trimming removed 2 bases from V and 3 bases from J; junction bases left unmatched: 3. Germline V gene data show CDR1 as MNHEY and CDR2 as SMNVEV (reference sequence). The CDR3 region has the DNA TGTGCCAGCAGTTTAGGGACTAGGCTCTACGAGCAGTACTTC. As protein: CASSLGTRLYEQYF.

The CDR3 loop reads CASIRDTNYGYTF. The CDR3 DNA follows: TGTGCCAGCATCCGGGACACCAACTATGGCTACACCTTC. The chain carries TRBV2 and TRBJ1-2, with D tentatively TRBD1 (6 bases). The germline V gene encodes CDR1 SNHLY and CDR2 FYNNEI. The CDR3 has 13 amino acids. Trimming took 7 bases from V and 2 from J, leaving 11 bases between them. The complete variable domain, with remaining parts taken from reference TRBV2 and TRBJ1-2, reads EPEVTQTPSHQVTQMGQEVILRCVPISNHLYFYWYRQILGQKVEFLVSFYNNEISEKSEIFDDQFSVERPDGSNFTLKIRSTKLEDSAMYFCASIRDTNYGYTFGSGTRLTVV.

The chain has TRBV28 and TRBJ2-7, with a tentative D call TRBD2 (6 bases). The CDR3 loop spans 16 amino acids. V gave up 1 base and J gave up 7 bases, with 20 bases separating them. Per the germline V gene, CDR1 is MDHEN and CDR2 is SYDVKM. CDR3 nucleotide sequence: TGTGCCAGCAGTTTATCCCGAAGACCTGGCGCGGGGGAGCAGTACTTC. Its protein product is CASSLSRRPGAGEQYF.

V gene TRBV9 combines with J gene TRBJ2-7; 9 positions agree with TRBD2. Germline V gene sequence: CDR1 SGDLS, CDR2 YYNGEE. Trimming cost V 3 bases and J 0 bases; bases outside gene matches: 4. CDR3 length: 15 residues. The DNA for the CDR3 is TGTGCCAGCAGCGGTAGCGGGGGCCTCTCCTACGAGCAGTACTTC. It encodes CASSGSGGLSYEQYF.

V usage is TRBV9 and J usage is TRBJ2-3; perhaps TRBD2 as D (5 bases). This CDR3 is 14 amino acids long. CDR1 and CDR2 from the germline V gene are SGDLS and YYNGEE. With 0 bases removed from V and 6 bases from J, the gap between germline ends came to 11 bases. The CDR3 nucleotides read TGTGCCAGCAGCGTAGAGGACGGGATGGATACGCAGTATTTT. This encodes CASSVEDGMDTQYF.

This clone was seen a handful of times. The chain recombines TRBV19 with TRBJ2-1; 7 bases are shared with TRBD2. J was trimmed by 6 bases and V by 7 bases; bases with no gene match: 9. The CDR3 is 14 residues long. Germline assignment: CDR1 LNHDA and CDR2 SQIVND (reference sequence). For the CDR3, the DNA is TGTGCCAGTATAAGGACTAGAGATGGCAATGAGCAGTTCTTC. It translates to CASIRTRDGNEQFF. The variable domain in full, with the rest retrieved from reference TRBV19 and TRBJ2-1, is DGGITQSPKYLFRKEGQNVTLSCEQNLNHDAMYWYRQDPGQGLRLIYYSQIVNDFQKGDIAEGYSVSREKKESFPLTVTSAQKNPTAFYLCASIRTRDGNEQFFGPGTRLTVL.